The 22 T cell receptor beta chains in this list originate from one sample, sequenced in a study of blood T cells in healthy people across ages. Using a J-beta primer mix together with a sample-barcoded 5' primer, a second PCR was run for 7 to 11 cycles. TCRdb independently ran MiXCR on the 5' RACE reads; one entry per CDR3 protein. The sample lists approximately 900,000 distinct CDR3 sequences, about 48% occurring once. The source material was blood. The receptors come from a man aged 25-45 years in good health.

The CDR3, as DNA: TGCAGTGCTTTTATTCCTTATAGCGGGGGCTACAATGAGCAGTTCTTC. Translated: CSAFIPYSGGYNEQFF. The V gene is TRBV20-1, the J gene TRBJ2-1, with 9 bases matching TRBD2. CDR3 length: 16 residues. The V and J ends lost 5 bases and 3 bases, in that order; junction bases with no gene match: 11. Germline V CDR1 and CDR2: DFQATT, SNEGSKA (reference sequence).

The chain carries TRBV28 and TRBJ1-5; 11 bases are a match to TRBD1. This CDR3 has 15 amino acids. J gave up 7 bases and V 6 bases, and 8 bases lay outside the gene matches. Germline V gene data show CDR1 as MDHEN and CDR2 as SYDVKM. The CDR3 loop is CASSPGQGAWQPQHF. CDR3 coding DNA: TGTGCCAGCAGCCCAGGACAGGGGGCATGGCAGCCCCAGCATTTT.

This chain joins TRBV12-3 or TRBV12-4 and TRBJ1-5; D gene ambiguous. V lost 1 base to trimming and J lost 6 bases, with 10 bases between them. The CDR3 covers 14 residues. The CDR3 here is CASSLGLGIQPQHF. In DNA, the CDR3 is TGTGCCAGCAGTTTAGGGCTCGGGATTCAGCCCCAGCATTTT.

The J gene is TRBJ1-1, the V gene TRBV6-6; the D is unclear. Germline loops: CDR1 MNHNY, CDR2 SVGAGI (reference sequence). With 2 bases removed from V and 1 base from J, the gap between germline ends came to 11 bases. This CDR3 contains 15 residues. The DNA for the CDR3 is TGTGCCAGCAGTTACCCGCAGGCGAGGAACACTGAAGCTTTCTTT. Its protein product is CASSYPQARNTEAFF.

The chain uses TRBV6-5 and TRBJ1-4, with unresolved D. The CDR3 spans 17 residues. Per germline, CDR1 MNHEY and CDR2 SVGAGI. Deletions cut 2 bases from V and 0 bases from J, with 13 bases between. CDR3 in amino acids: CASSYTLGGATNEKLFF. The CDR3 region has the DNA TGTGCCAGCAGTTACACCTTAGGCGGAGCAACTAATGAAAAACTGTTTTTT.

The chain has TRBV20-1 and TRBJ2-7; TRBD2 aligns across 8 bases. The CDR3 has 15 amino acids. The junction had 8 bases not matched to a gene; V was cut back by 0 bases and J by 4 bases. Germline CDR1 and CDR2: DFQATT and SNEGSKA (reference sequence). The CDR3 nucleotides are TGCAGTGCTAGAGATGAGCGGGGGTCCCTATACGAGCAGTACTTC. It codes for CSARDERGSLYEQYF.

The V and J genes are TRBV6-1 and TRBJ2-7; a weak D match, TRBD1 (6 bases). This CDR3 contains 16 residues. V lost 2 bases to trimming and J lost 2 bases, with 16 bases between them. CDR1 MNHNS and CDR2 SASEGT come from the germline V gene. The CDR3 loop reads CASSEYLNRAPYEQYF. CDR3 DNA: TGTGCCAGCAGTGAATATCTTAACAGGGCCCCCTACGAGCAGTACTTC.

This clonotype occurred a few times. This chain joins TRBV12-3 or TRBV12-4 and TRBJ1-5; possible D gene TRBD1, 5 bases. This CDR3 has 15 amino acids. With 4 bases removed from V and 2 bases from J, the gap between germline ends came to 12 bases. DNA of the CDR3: TGTGCCAGCAGTTGGGGCGAGGAGGGCAATCAGCCCCAGCATTTT. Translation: CASSWGEEGNQPQHF.

The CDR3 loop reads CASSRDRVDEKLFF. DNA for the CDR3: TGTGCCAGCAGTAGGGACAGGGTTGATGAAAAACTGTTTTTT. V and J are TRBV2 and TRBJ1-4, with 9 positions matching TRBD1. This CDR3 spans 14 amino acids. From germline, CDR1 is SNHLY and CDR2 FYNNEI. Trimming at V came to 5 bases and at J to 6 bases, leaving 4 bases not matched to a gene.

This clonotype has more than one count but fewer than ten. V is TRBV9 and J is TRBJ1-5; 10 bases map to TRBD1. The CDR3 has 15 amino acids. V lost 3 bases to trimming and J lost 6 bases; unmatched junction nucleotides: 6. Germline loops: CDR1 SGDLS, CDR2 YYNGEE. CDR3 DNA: TGTGCCAGCAGCGAGACGGGACAGGGGATTCAGCCCCAGCATTTT. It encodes CASSETGQGIQPQHF.

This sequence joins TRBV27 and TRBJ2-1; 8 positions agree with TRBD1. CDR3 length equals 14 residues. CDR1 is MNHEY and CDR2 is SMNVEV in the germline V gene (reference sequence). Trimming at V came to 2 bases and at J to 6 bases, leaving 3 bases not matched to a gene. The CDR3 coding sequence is TGTGCCAGCAGTTTACAGGGGGCGGCCAATGAGCAGTTCTTC. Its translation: CASSLQGAANEQFF.

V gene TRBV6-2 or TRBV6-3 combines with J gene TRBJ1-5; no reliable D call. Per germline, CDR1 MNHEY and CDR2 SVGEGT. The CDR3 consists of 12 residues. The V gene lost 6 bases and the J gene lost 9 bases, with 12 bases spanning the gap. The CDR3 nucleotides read TGTGCCAGCAGGGAGGGAAGTCGGCCCCAGCATTTT. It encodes CASREGSRPQHF.

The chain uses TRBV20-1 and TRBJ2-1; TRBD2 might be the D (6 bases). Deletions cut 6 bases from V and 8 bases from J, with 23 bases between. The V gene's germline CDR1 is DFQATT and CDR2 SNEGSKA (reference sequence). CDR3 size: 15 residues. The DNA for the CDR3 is TGCAGTGCCCCCGAGCGTGGGGGGAACTGGGATGAGCAGTTCTTC. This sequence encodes CSAPERGGNWDEQFF.

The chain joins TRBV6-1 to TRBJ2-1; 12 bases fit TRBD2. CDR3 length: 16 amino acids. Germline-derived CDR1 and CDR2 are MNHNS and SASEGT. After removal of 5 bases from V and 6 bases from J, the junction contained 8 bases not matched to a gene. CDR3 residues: CASSSALAGGPNEQFF. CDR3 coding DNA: TGTGCCAGCAGTAGCGCTCTAGCGGGGGGGCCCAATGAGCAGTTCTTC.

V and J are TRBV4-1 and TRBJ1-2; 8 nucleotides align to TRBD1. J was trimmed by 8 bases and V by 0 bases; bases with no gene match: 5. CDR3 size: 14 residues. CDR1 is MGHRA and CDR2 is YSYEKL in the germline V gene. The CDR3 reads CASSQENRGGGYTF. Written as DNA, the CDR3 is TGCGCCAGCAGCCAAGAGAACAGGGGGGGCGGCTACACCTTC.

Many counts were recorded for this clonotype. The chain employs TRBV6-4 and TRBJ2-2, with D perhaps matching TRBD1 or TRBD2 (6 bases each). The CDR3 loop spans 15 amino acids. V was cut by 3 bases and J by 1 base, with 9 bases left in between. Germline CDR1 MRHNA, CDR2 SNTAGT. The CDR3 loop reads CASSEGGENTGELFF. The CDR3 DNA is TGTGCCAGCAGTGAGGGGGGCGAGAACACCGGGGAGCTGTTTTTT.

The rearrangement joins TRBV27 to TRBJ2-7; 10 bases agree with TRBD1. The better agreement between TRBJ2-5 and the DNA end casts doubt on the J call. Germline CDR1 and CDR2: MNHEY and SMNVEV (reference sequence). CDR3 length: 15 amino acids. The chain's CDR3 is CASSPLTGGLETQYF. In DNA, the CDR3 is TGTGCCAGCAGTCCTCTGACAGGGGGCTTGGAGACCCAGTACTTC.

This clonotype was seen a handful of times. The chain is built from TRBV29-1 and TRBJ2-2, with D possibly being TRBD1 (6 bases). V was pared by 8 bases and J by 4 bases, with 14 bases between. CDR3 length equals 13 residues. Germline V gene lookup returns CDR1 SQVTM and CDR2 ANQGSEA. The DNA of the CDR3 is TGCAGCTTTTCAGGGGACCGCACCGGGGAGCTGTTTTTT. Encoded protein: CSFSGDRTGELFF.

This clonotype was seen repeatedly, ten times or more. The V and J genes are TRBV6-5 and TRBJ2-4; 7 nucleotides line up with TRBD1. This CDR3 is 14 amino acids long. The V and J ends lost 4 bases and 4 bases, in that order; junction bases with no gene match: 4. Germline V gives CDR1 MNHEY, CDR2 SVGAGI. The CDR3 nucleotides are TGTGCCAGCAGTTTTAAGACAGGGAAAAACATTCAGTACTTC. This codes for CASSFKTGKNIQYF.

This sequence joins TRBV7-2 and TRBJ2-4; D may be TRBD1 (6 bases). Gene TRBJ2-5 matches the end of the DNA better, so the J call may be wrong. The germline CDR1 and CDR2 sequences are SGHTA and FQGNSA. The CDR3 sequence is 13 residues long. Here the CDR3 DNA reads TGTGCCAGCAGCCCCCCCCAGGGGGAGACCCAGTACTTC. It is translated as CASSPPQGETQYF.

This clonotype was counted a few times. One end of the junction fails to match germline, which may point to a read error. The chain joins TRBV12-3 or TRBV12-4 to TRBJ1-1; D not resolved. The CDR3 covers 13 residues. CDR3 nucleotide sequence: TGCGCCAGCAGCGCGACAAGGAACACTGAAGCTTTCTTT. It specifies CASSATRNTEAFF.

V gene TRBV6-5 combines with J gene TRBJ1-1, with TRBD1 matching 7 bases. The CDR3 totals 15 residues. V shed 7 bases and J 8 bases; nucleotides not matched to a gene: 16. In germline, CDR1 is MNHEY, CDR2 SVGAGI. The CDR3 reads CASTYKGAAPSEAFF. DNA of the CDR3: TGTGCCAGCACCTACAAGGGGGCTGCCCCCTCCGAAGCTTTCTTT.